These 28 T cell receptor beta chains share one sample of origin, sequenced in a study of beta chain features in type 1 diabetes. Reverse transcribing all isolated RNA meant expressed TCRB transcripts were sequenced. Method: immunoSEQ multiplex PCR; TCRdb's copy keeps in-frame clones and lacks some. The table includes fewer than 200,000 clones, approximately 8.1% detected once. Material for sequencing was central memory CD4+ T cells from blood. The receptors here all came from a young man in good health.

In its sample, this clone was seen a few times. The CDR3 is CASSPPGLASAEQFF. The CDR3, as DNA: TGTGCCAGCAGCCCACCGGGACTAGCTTCGGCCGAGCAGTTCTTC. V is TRBV7-6 and J is TRBJ2-1, with 9 nucleotides matching TRBD2. V lost 5 bases to trimming and J lost 10 bases; unmatched junction nucleotides: 12. Germline loops: CDR1 SGHVS, CDR2 FNYEAQ. The CDR3 is 15 residues long.

This clone appeared many times. CDR3 region: CASSLSTSGGSDTQYF. Written as DNA, the CDR3 is TGTGCCAGCAGCCTGTCGACTAGCGGGGGTTCAGATACGCAGTATTTT. The gene calls are TRBV7-2 and TRBJ2-3, with 12 nucleotides matching TRBD2. The CDR3 totals 16 residues. Germline V lookup: CDR1 SGHTA, CDR2 FQGNSA. V shed 5 bases and J 4 bases; nucleotides not matched to a gene: 7.

The chain joins TRBV2 to TRBJ1-5; unclear D gene. Germline V lookup: CDR1 SNHLY, CDR2 FYNNEI. The CDR3 has 13 residues. The V and J ends lost 4 bases and 2 bases respectively, with 6 bases between them. The CDR3 reads CASSVNGNQPQHF. The CDR3 region has the DNA TGTGCCAGCAGTGTAAATGGCAATCAGCCCCAGCATTTT.

This clone was recorded a few times. This rearrangement joins TRBV5-4 to TRBJ2-5; D perhaps matches TRBD1 (5 bases). From germline, CDR1 is SGHNT and CDR2 YYREEE (reference sequence). V lost 1 base and J lost 0, with 7 bases in between. The CDR3 is made up of 14 amino acids. CDR3 in DNA: TGTGCCAGCAGCTTGTGGACATACCAAGAGACCCAGTACTTC. Its protein is CASSLWTYQETQYF. Variable domain in full (rest from reference TRBV5-4 and TRBJ2-5): ETGVTQSPTHLIKTRGQQVTLRCSSQSGHNTVSWYQQALGQGPQFIFQYYREEENGRGNFPPRFSGLQFPNYSSELNVNALELDDSALYLCASSLWTYQETQYFGPGTRLLVL.

This chain links TRBV7-9 with TRBJ1-1; the match to TRBD1 covers 8 bases. V was clipped by 2 bases and J by 4 bases; unmatched bases: 15. This CDR3 has 18 residues. Germline assignment: CDR1 SEHNR and CDR2 FQNEAQ (reference sequence). The CDR3 nucleotides are TGTGCCAGCAGCTTACTAGTGTTCCGGACAGGGAGGTTCACTGAAGCTTTCTTT. The encoded protein is CASSLLVFRTGRFTEAFF.

The J gene is TRBJ1-1, the V gene TRBV27; D may be TRBD1 (5 bases). The CDR3 is 14 residues long. Germline CDR1 MNHEY, CDR2 SMNVEV (reference sequence). Trimming removed 3 bases from V and 2 bases from J, with 10 bases in between. For the CDR3, the DNA is TGTGCCAGCAGTTTTGGGGGGAGCAACACTGAAGCTTTCTTT. Protein product: CASSFGGSNTEAFF.

There are a few counts of this clone. The chain combines TRBV7-2 with TRBJ1-2; TRBD1 agrees at 8 bases. J was trimmed by 5 bases and V by 5 bases; bases with no gene match: 10. The CDR3 consists of 15 residues. Germline CDR1 SGHTA, CDR2 FQGNSA. The CDR3 protein is CASSQPTGGRYGYTF. In DNA, the CDR3 is TGTGCCAGCAGCCAACCAACAGGGGGGCGATATGGCTACACCTTC.

This clone has only a few counts. This sequence joins TRBV11-1 and TRBJ2-1, with unresolved D. Germline V gene lookup returns CDR1 SGHAT and CDR2 FQDESV (reference sequence). CDR3 size: 15 residues. V lost 4 bases and J lost 8, with 18 bases in between. CDR3 DNA: TGTGCCAGCAGCTATCGACTGTATGGTTATGATGAGCAGTTCTTC. This sequence encodes CASSYRLYGYDEQFF.

As for this clone: Other DNA sequences in this sample translate to the same CDR3. Written as DNA, the CDR3 is TGTGCCAGCAGCCCCTCAAGGACAGGGGGGTCCTACGAGCAGTACTTC. This translates into CASSPSRTGGSYEQYF. This chain joins TRBV7-6 and TRBJ2-7; the match to TRBD1 covers 10 bases. This CDR3 contains 16 residues. Germline V gene data show CDR1 as SGHVS and CDR2 as FNYEAQ. J lost 1 base, V lost 5 bases, and 8 bases had no gene match.

The chain links TRBV6-5 to TRBJ2-3; 10 nucleotides match TRBD1. J lost 2 bases, V lost 6 bases, and 5 bases had no gene match. CDR3 length equals 15 residues. The germline V gene encodes CDR1 MNHEY and CDR2 SVGAGI. CDR3 protein: CASRRQGAFTDTQYF. The DNA of the CDR3 is TGTGCCAGCAGACGACAGGGGGCTTTCACAGATACGCAGTATTTT.

This clone was recorded a few times. The chain uses TRBV5-4 and TRBJ2-7, with 7 nucleotides matching TRBD1. With V trimmed by 3 bases and J by 3 bases, 9 bases remained unmatched. From germline, CDR1 is SGHNT and CDR2 YYREEE (reference sequence). The CDR3 is made up of 15 amino acids. CDR3: CASSYTLQGIYEQYF. The CDR3 DNA follows: TGTGCCAGCAGCTACACCCTACAGGGGATCTACGAGCAGTACTTC.

This clone was detected many times. V gene TRBV29-1 combines with J gene TRBJ1-2; D might be TRBD1 (5 bases). V was cut by 0 bases and J by 8 bases, with 10 bases left in between. Germline loops: CDR1 SQVTM, CDR2 ANQGSEA. The CDR3 contains 12 residues. The CDR3 loop reads CSVEEAGWGYTF. CDR3 in DNA: TGCAGCGTTGAAGAGGCAGGGTGGGGCTACACCTTC.

The genes are TRBV11-2 and TRBJ2-3; 7 bases line up with TRBD1. V shed 5 bases, J shed 0 bases, and the junction held 8 bases outside the gene matches. The CDR3 consists of 16 residues. Germline CDR1 SGHAT, CDR2 FQNNGV. CDR3 in amino acids: CASSGGQSPSTDTQYF. The CDR3 bases are TGTGCCAGCAGCGGGGGACAGTCCCCTAGCACAGATACGCAGTATTTT.

The V and J genes are TRBV7-2 and TRBJ1-6; 9 bases align to TRBD1. The CDR3 contains 16 residues. V was pared by 5 bases and J by 9 bases, with 11 bases of the junction left unmatched. Germline V gene lookup returns CDR1 SGHTA and CDR2 FQGNSA. CDR3: CASSPSQGAVSSPLHF. CDR3 in DNA: TGTGCCAGCAGCCCCTCACAGGGGGCGGTGAGTTCACCCCTCCACTTT.

In this sample, this clone turned up once. V is TRBV5-1 and J is TRBJ2-3, with 7 bases identical to TRBD2. The CDR3 runs to 16 residues. CDR1 is SGHRS and CDR2 is YFSETQ in the germline V gene. After removal of 3 bases from V and 3 bases from J, the junction contained 10 bases not matched to a gene. CDR3 protein: CASSSSWGGSTDTQYF. CDR3 DNA sequence: TGCGCCAGCAGCTCTTCTTGGGGCGGGAGTACAGATACGCAGTATTTT.

The chain uses TRBV7-2 and TRBJ1-2; TRBD1 aligns across 9 bases. This CDR3 has 15 residues. CDR1 SGHTA and CDR2 FQGNSA come from the germline V gene. J lost 4 bases, V lost 4 bases, and 7 bases had no gene match. The DNA of the CDR3 is TGTGCCAGCAGCTCCGGGACAGGGCCTTTCTATGGCTACACCTTC. It encodes CASSSGTGPFYGYTF.

Worth noting for this clone: The same CDR3 can be traced to other DNA sequences in this sample. The rearrangement uses TRBV7-2 and TRBJ2-7, with a tentative D call TRBD1 (6 bases). The CDR3 sequence is 13 residues long. Germline V gene lookup returns CDR1 SGHTA and CDR2 FQGNSA. The V and J ends lost 1 base and 2 bases respectively, with 6 bases between them. The CDR3 spells CASSLDRAYEQYF. In nucleotides, the CDR3 is TGTGCCAGCAGCTTAGACAGGGCCTACGAGCAGTACTTC. Using reference TRBV7-2 and TRBJ2-7 for the parts outside the CDR3, the full variable domain is GAGVSQSPSNKVTEKGKDVELRCDPISGHTALYWYRQSLGQGLEFLIYFQGNSAPDKSGLPSDRFSAERTGGSVSTLTIQRTQQEDSAVYLCASSLDRAYEQYFGPGTRLTVT.

In this sample, this clone turned up a few times. The V and J genes are TRBV7-8 and TRBJ2-6; weak D call: TRBD1 (6 bases). CDR3 size: 17 residues. Trimming took off 6 bases at V and 0 bases at J, with 15 bases between the two ends. Germline-derived CDR1 and CDR2 are SGHVS and FQNEAQ. The CDR3 sequence is CASSPRTVSSGANVLTF. The CDR3 coding sequence is TGTGCCAGCAGTCCTCGGACAGTAAGCTCTGGGGCCAACGTCCTGACTTTC.

This clone was seen a few times. The chain is built from TRBV30 and TRBJ2-5; possible D gene TRBD2, 6 bases. Germline values: CDR1 GTSNPN, CDR2 SVGIG (reference sequence). V lost 1 base and J 9 bases, leaving 18 bases between the germline ends. This CDR3 contains 14 residues. The DNA for the CDR3 is TGTGCCTGGAGTGGTGGGGTTGGATGGAGGGCCCAGTACTTC. This codes for CAWSGGVGWRAQYF. The full variable domain, in which reference TRBV30 and TRBJ2-5 provide the parts outside the CDR3, is SQTIHQWPATLVQPVGSPLSLECTVEGTSNPNLYWYRQAAGRGLQLLFYSVGIGQISSEVPQNLSASRPQDRQFILSSKKLLLSDSGFYLCAWSGGVGWRAQYFGPGTRLLVL.

This clone was recorded a few times. The genes are TRBV14 and TRBJ2-3; TRBD2 matches 8 bases. The CDR3 runs to 15 residues. The germline gives CDR1 SGHDN, CDR2 FVKESK. V shed 1 base and J 1 base; nucleotides not matched to a gene: 1. Here the CDR3 DNA reads TGTGCCAGCAGCCAAGTTAGCGGGGGCACAGATACGCAGTATTTT. It is translated as CASSQVSGGTDTQYF.

This clone came up a few times. The V and J genes are TRBV4-1 and TRBJ2-1; 12 nucleotides agree with TRBD2. After removal of 2 bases from V and 10 bases from J, the junction contained 6 bases not matched to a gene. From germline, CDR1 is MGHRA and CDR2 YSYEKL. The CDR3 has 15 amino acids. The CDR3 nucleotides are TGCGCCAGCAGCCAACCCCTAGCGGGGGGGCGGGAGCAGTTCTTC. This codes for CASSQPLAGGREQFF.

In nucleotides, the CDR3 is TGTGCCAGCACGGACAGGATAAGCAATCAGCCCCAGCATTTT. This gives the protein CASTDRISNQPQHF. The rearrangement uses TRBV5-4 and TRBJ1-5; 7 bases fit TRBD1. Per the germline V gene, CDR1 is SGHNT and CDR2 is YYREEE (reference sequence). Losses at the gene ends were 6 bases for V and 1 base for J; bases not matched to a gene: 4. There are 14 residues in the CDR3.

This clone was found a few times. The V gene is TRBV7-8, the J gene TRBJ2-2, with 14 bases identical to TRBD2. The CDR3 contains 16 residues. Germline loops: CDR1 SGHVS, CDR2 FQNEAQ. V trimming: 5 bases; J trimming: 7 bases; junction bases outside the gene matches: 6. In DNA form, the CDR3 reads TGTGCCAGCAGCCTTCGGACTAGCGGGGGGAACGGGGAGCTGTTTTTT. Translated, it gives CASSLRTSGGNGELFF.

Only a few counts were recorded for this clone. The rearrangement joins TRBV7-9 to TRBJ2-3; D is ambiguous. Germline V CDR1 and CDR2: SEHNR, FQNEAQ (reference sequence). The germline V and J ends were trimmed by 2 bases and 7 bases, with 13 bases remaining between them. The CDR3 length is 14 residues. CDR3 protein: CASSLRRAGHTQYF. The DNA for the CDR3 is TGTGCCAGCAGCTTAAGAAGAGCAGGCCATACGCAGTATTTT.

The chain joins TRBV4-3 to TRBJ2-1; D not resolved. Trimming removed 0 bases at V and 5 bases at J, with 11 bases between. This CDR3 comprises 15 residues. Germline lookup yields CDR1 LGHNA and CDR2 YSLEER. CDR3 protein: CASSQDLEINNEQFF. As DNA, the CDR3 is TGCGCCAGCAGCCAAGATCTTGAGATCAACAATGAGCAGTTCTTC.

This clone has at least ten counts. V usage is TRBV15 and J usage is TRBJ1-3; D remains ambiguous. This CDR3 is built from 15 residues. Trimming stripped 3 bases from V and 7 bases from J, with 16 bases between. Germline CDR1 and CDR2: LNHNV and YYDKDF (reference sequence). The chain's CDR3 is CATSSQTRSRNTIYF. CDR3 DNA: TGTGCCACCAGCAGCCAGACCAGATCCAGGAACACCATATATTTT.

In its sample, this clone is medium-sized (0.01 to 0.1%). This sample also contains other DNA sequences that code for the same CDR3. The rearrangement joins TRBV29-1 to TRBJ2-7; the match to TRBD2 covers 7 bases. After removal of 4 bases from V and 2 bases from J, the junction contained 5 bases not matched to a gene. CDR1 is SQVTM, CDR2 ANQGSEA, per germline. This CDR3 spans 13 amino acids. CDR3 region: CSVGREFPYEQYF. CDR3 nucleotides: TGCAGCGTTGGGCGGGAGTTTCCCTACGAGCAGTACTTC.

This clone was seen ten or more times. This chain joins TRBV6-1 and TRBJ2-2; 10 bases map to TRBD1. The length of the CDR3 is 14 residues. The V gene's germline CDR1 is MNHNS and CDR2 SASEGT. With 10 bases clipped from V and 4 bases from J, the junction kept 6 bases outside the gene matches. DNA of the CDR3: TGTGCCAACAGGGGACAGGGGACCACCGGGGAGCTGTTTTTT. It is translated as CANRGQGTTGELFF.